Each of the 19 T cell receptor beta chains below was sequenced from the same sample in a study of CD4 T cells in relation to SARS-CoV-2 and coronaviruses. Sequencing used immunoSEQ multiplex PCR; TCRdb keeps in-frame clones, though not all of them. Here the sample spans some 26,000 clones, about 73% being singletons. The unexposed donors gave CD4+ T cells in about 2010-2019, prior to COVID-19. Isolation of CD4+ T cells took place after approximately 11 days in culture. These receptors have no known antigen. The sample taken for sequencing was CD4+ T cells from PBMCs, cultured in vitro. These receptors all come from a human donor in good health.

V and J are TRBV6-5 and TRBJ2-5; 7 nucleotides agree with TRBD2. After removal of 0 bases from V and 7 bases from J, the junction contained 5 bases not matched to a gene. The CDR3 consists of 14 residues. Per germline, CDR1 MNHEY and CDR2 SVGAGI. The CDR3 nucleotides are TGTGCCAGCAGTTACTCAAGCGGGATGGGGACCCAGTACTTC. Translated: CASSYSSGMGTQYF.

V usage is TRBV4-2 and J usage is TRBJ2-1; 9 bases are a match to TRBD2. V was pared by 0 bases and J by 0 bases, with 12 bases of the junction left unmatched. CDR1 is LGHNA, CDR2 YNFKEQ, per germline. The CDR3 contains 20 residues. For the CDR3, the DNA is TGTGCCAGCAGCCAAGATCATTTCACTAGCGGGTTAAGCTCCTACAATGAGCAGTTCTTC. Residues: CASSQDHFTSGLSSYNEQFF.

This clone was seen only once. CDR3 coding DNA: TGTGCCAGCGGATTGGTCCGCACAGATACGCAGTATTTT. Its protein is CASGLVRTDTQYF. The chain carries TRBV6-5 and TRBJ2-3; no reliable D call. CDR1 MNHEY and CDR2 SVGAGI come from the germline V gene. V shed 8 bases and J shed 1 base, with 10 bases lying between them. CDR3 size: 13 residues.

The chain recombines TRBV9 with TRBJ2-5; no definite D call. This CDR3 spans 13 amino acids. CDR1 SGDLS and CDR2 YYNGEE come from the germline V gene. V gave up 0 bases and J gave up 0 bases, with 3 bases separating them. CDR3 region: CASSVGNQETQYF. The CDR3 DNA reads as TGTGCCAGCAGCGTAGGGAACCAAGAGACCCAGTACTTC.

The rearrangement joins TRBV14 to TRBJ2-5; 10 bases agree with TRBD2. This CDR3 has 18 residues. Germline CDR1 reads SGHDN; CDR2 reads FVKESK. With 0 bases clipped from V and 3 bases from J, the junction kept 10 bases outside the gene matches. CDR3 sequence: CASSQERLAGAGKETQYF. For the CDR3, the DNA is TGTGCCAGCAGCCAAGAGCGGCTAGCGGGGGCCGGGAAAGAGACCCAGTACTTC. Combining the CDR3 with reference TRBV14 and TRBJ2-5 gives the whole variable domain EAGVTQFPSHSVIEKGQTVTLRCDPISGHDNLYWYRRVMGKEIKFLLHFVKESKQDESGMPNNRFLAERTGGTYSTLKVQPAELEDSGVYFCASSQERLAGAGKETQYFGPGTRLLVL.

This clone was detected a few times. The chain employs TRBV11-2 and TRBJ1-2; D unclear. V was cut by 5 bases and J by 4 bases, with 11 bases left in between. The CDR3 contains 13 residues. CDR1 is SGHAT and CDR2 is FQNNGV in the germline V gene. The CDR3 sequence: CASSLARSYGYTF. The DNA of the CDR3 is TGTGCCAGCAGCCTCGCTAGGTCCTATGGCTACACCTTC.

The CDR3 protein is CASSQFMPSNTGELFF. CDR3 bases: TGCGCCAGCAGTCAATTTATGCCATCGAACACCGGGGAGCTGTTTTTT. V and J are TRBV23-1 and TRBJ2-2; D is uncertain. TRBV23-1 is filed as an ORF, its function uncertain. V was trimmed by 1 base and J by 0 bases, leaving 9 bases between them. The CDR3 totals 16 residues.

The chain has TRBV5-6 and TRBJ1-5; D unresolved. There are 18 residues in the CDR3. Germline CDR1 reads SGHDT; CDR2 reads YYEEEE. Trimming took off 0 bases at V and 0 bases at J, with 16 bases between the two ends. The DNA for the CDR3 is TGTGCCAGCAGCTTGGCCCGGCTGGGCGGATATAGCAATCAGCCCCAGCATTTT. It encodes CASSLARLGGYSNQPQHF.

This rearrangement joins TRBV5-4 to TRBJ1-1; D is perhaps TRBD1 (6 bases). Germline values: CDR1 SGHNT, CDR2 YYREEE (reference sequence). The CDR3 covers 16 residues. Trimming took 4 bases from V and 4 from J, leaving 20 bases between them. CDR3 amino acids: CASSPREGGRGTEAFF. CDR3 coding DNA: TGTGCCAGCAGCCCGCGGGAGGGGGGAAGAGGCACTGAAGCTTTCTTT. Variable domain in full (rest from reference TRBV5-4 and TRBJ1-1): ETGVTQSPTHLIKTRGQQVTLRCSSQSGHNTVSWYQQALGQGPQFIFQYYREEENGRGNFPPRFSGLQFPNYSSELNVNALELDDSALYLCASSPREGGRGTEAFFGQGTRLTVV.

This chain uses TRBV6-5 with TRBJ2-1; tentatively, D is TRBD1 (5 bases). The length of the CDR3 is 14 residues. Germline-derived CDR1 and CDR2 are MNHEY and SVGAGI. The ends were cut back, 8 bases at V and 7 bases at J, with 18 bases in the middle. The DNA of the CDR3 is TGTGCCAGCTGGAACAGGCCGGTCGGGAATGAGCAGTTCTTC. Translating gives CASWNRPVGNEQFF.

The genes are TRBV9 and TRBJ2-5; D is unresolved. V was shortened by 4 bases and J by 5 bases, with 15 bases between the two germline ends. Germline values: CDR1 SGDLS, CDR2 YYNGEE. The CDR3 covers 14 residues. In DNA form, the CDR3 reads TGTGCCAGCAGCCCTCTACCCCTCGGGGAGACCCAGTACTTC. It encodes CASSPLPLGETQYF.

The V gene is TRBV3-1 (or the pseudogene TRBV3-2), the J gene TRBJ1-5; D is perhaps TRBD1 (6 bases). This CDR3 is built from 14 residues. The V and J ends lost 4 bases and 7 bases respectively, with 14 bases between them. Germline CDR1 LGHDT, CDR2 YNNKEL (reference sequence). CDR3 residues: CASSRDRMGQPQHF. The DNA for the CDR3 is TGTGCCAGCAGCCGAGACAGGATGGGGCAGCCCCAGCATTTT.

J is TRBJ1-5 and V is TRBV25-1, with TRBD1 identical over 8 bases. The ends lost 4 bases at V and 0 bases at J; junction bases unmatched: 8. This CDR3 region has 17 residues. Germline V lookup: CDR1 MGHDK, CDR2 SYGVNS. CDR3 protein: CASSGEDRAYSNQPQHF. The CDR3 bases are TGTGCCAGCAGTGGGGAGGACAGGGCCTATAGCAATCAGCCCCAGCATTTT.

This clone was detected once. V usage is TRBV5-6 and J usage is TRBJ2-3; 9 bases map to TRBD1. V gave up 0 bases and J gave up 4 bases; unmatched junction bases: 6. This CDR3 region has 16 residues. The germline V gene has CDR1 SGHDT and CDR2 YYEEEE. In DNA form, the CDR3 reads TGTGCCAGCAGCTTGGCCGGGACAGGGTACGCAGATACGCAGTATTTT. The encoded protein is CASSLAGTGYADTQYF.

This clone was found a few times. The V call is TRBV19, the J call TRBJ2-1, with D unclear. Germline lookup yields CDR1 LNHDA and CDR2 SQIVND (reference sequence). Trimming cost V 3 bases and J 3 bases, with 15 bases left between them. This CDR3 contains 16 residues. The CDR3 spells CASSIRLRHLYNEQFF. The CDR3, as DNA: TGTGCCAGTAGTATTCGCCTCCGACACCTCTACAATGAGCAGTTCTTC. The full variable domain, rest sourced from reference TRBV19 and TRBJ2-1, is DGGITQSPKYLFRKEGQNVTLSCEQNLNHDAMYWYRQDPGQGLRLIYYSQIVNDFQKGDIAEGYSVSREKKESFPLTVTSAQKNPTAFYLCASSIRLRHLYNEQFFGPGTRLTVL.

The J gene is TRBJ2-7, the V gene TRBV3-1 (or the pseudogene TRBV3-2), with D hard to call. Germline CDR1 and CDR2: LGHDT and YNNKEL (reference sequence). This CDR3 has 13 residues. The V end lost 6 bases, the J end lost 5 bases, and 14 bases lay between the germline ends. CDR3 nucleotide sequence: TGTGCCAGCAGTCTGAGTAATATCGACGAGCAGTACTTC. This sequence encodes CASSLSNIDEQYF.

This clone was picked up a small number of times. The rearrangement uses TRBV5-6 and TRBJ2-7, with TRBD1 matching 7 bases. CDR3 length: 12 amino acids. The germline CDR1 and CDR2 sequences are SGHDT and YYEEEE. V was clipped by 2 bases and J by 6 bases; unmatched bases: 2. In DNA form, the CDR3 reads TGTGCCAGCAGCTTACAGGGGTTCGAGCAGTACTTC. Translating gives CASSLQGFEQYF.

This rearrangement joins TRBV18 to TRBJ2-5; D call uncertain. The ends were cut back, 2 bases at V and 5 bases at J, with 9 bases in the middle. This CDR3 is 13 amino acids long. CDR1 KGHSH and CDR2 LQKENI come from the germline V gene. The CDR3 sequence is CASSPNRWETQYF. The CDR3, as DNA: TGTGCCAGCTCACCAAATAGGTGGGAGACCCAGTACTTC.

V gene TRBV2 combines with J gene TRBJ2-3; TRBD1 matches at 7 bases. This CDR3 comprises 14 residues. The trim removed 6 bases at V and 0 bases at J, leaving 3 bases unmatched. Germline V CDR1 and CDR2: SNHLY, FYNNEI. The CDR3 is CASRRDRSTDTQYF. In DNA, the CDR3 is TGTGCCAGCAGACGGGACAGAAGCACAGATACGCAGTATTTT. Using reference TRBV2 and TRBJ2-3 for the parts outside the CDR3, the full variable domain is EPEVTQTPSHQVTQMGQEVILRCVPISNHLYFYWYRQILGQKVEFLVSFYNNEISEKSEIFDDQFSVERPDGSNFTLKIRSTKLEDSAMYFCASRRDRSTDTQYFGPGTRLTVL.